The rows below give T cell receptor beta chains drawn from one sample of a study of OX40 agonist ivuxolimab in advanced cancers. Sequencing used immunoSEQ multiplex PCR; TCRdb keeps in-frame clones, though not all of them. The sample carries fewer than 65,000 clones, 90% to 95% recorded once. This specimen consisted of CD4+ or CD8+ T cells sorted from blood, obtained in a trial of the OX40 agonist ivuxolimab. The receptors derive from an adult with an advanced solid tumor such as melanoma, head and neck, liver or kidney cancer. Each CDR3 is given with its conserved first and last residue. The order of the fields is CDR3 protein, CDR3 DNA, D gene, clone size, J gene, CDR3 length, V gene. D genes are given only for firm matches. Expanded clones are given a class, and other clones once, few, many or no size at all.

CASSQEGPQGEFAGELFF TGTGCCAGCAGCCAAGAGGGCCCACAGGGCGAATTCGCCGGGGAGCTGTTTTTT - - TRBJ2-2 18 TRBV4-2
CASSLTEHPQYF TGTGCCAGCAGTCTTACAGAGCACCCGCAGTATTTT - - TRBJ2-3 12 TRBV13
CASSVGRAAYEQYF TGTGCCAGCAGCGTCGGACGGGCGGCCTACGAGCAGTACTTC - once TRBJ2-7 14 TRBV9
CAISERDRDNEQFF TGTGCCATCAGTGAGAGGGACAGGGACAATGAGCAGTTCTTC TRBD1 - TRBJ2-1 14 TRBV10-3
CASRQGGSGAETQYF TGTGCCAGCAGACAGGGGGGTAGCGGGGCGGAGACCCAGTACTTC - - TRBJ2-5 15 TRBV5-6
CASRPGLVYEQYF TGTGCCAGCAGGCCGGGACTAGTCTACGAGCAGTACTTC TRBD2 - TRBJ2-7 13 TRBV27
CASSWAGREADTQYF TGTGCCAGCAGCTGGGCAGGGAGGGAGGCAGATACGCAGTATTTT TRBD2 - TRBJ2-3 15 TRBV9
CASSRTGGGTGELFF TGTGCCAGCAGCCGCACAGGGGGAGGCACCGGGGAGCTGTTTTTT TRBD1 - TRBJ2-2 15 TRBV11-3
CASSQGNAGPGTDTQYF TGTGCCAGCAGCCAAGGGAATGCGGGGCCGGGAACAGATACGCAGTATTTT - - TRBJ2-3 17 TRBV14
CASSPNPTGDYTTNEKLFF TGTGCCAGCTCACCGAACCCTACAGGGGACTATACAACTAATGAAAAACTGTTTTTT TRBD1 - TRBJ1-4 19 TRBV18
CASRPTADTQYF TGTGCCAGCAGGCCGACGGCAGATACGCAGTATTTT - - TRBJ2-3 12 TRBV25-1
CASSQSEGDTEAFF TGCGCCAGCAGCCAATCGGAGGGTGACACTGAAGCTTTCTTT - - TRBJ1-1 14 TRBV4-3
CSVEWTSGRPYEQYF TGCAGCGTTGAATGGACTAGCGGGAGACCCTACGAGCAGTACTTC TRBD2 - TRBJ2-7 15 TRBV29-1
CASSFIGTGDTEAFF TGTGCCAGCAGTTTTATCGGGACAGGGGACACTGAAGCTTTCTTT TRBD1 - TRBJ1-1 15 TRBV27
CASSQETGSGANVLTF TGCGCCAGCAGCCAGGAGACAGGTTCTGGGGCCAACGTCCTGACTTTC - few TRBJ2-6 16 TRBV4-3
CASSSDRGLWETQYF TGTGCCAGCAGCTCTGACAGGGGGCTGTGGGAGACCCAGTACTTC TRBD1 - TRBJ2-5 15 TRBV27
CASSTDTAGTEAFF TGTGCCAGCAGCACCGACACGGCGGGCACTGAAGCTTTCTTT - once TRBJ1-1 14 TRBV14
CASSLVPGLVSSEAFF TGTGCCAGCAGCTTAGTTCCCGGCCTTGTTTCCTCTGAAGCTTTCTTT - once TRBJ1-1 16 TRBV7-9
CSVEDPDREDTGELFF TGCAGCGTTGAAGATCCGGACAGGGAGGACACCGGGGAGCTGTTTTTT TRBD1 - TRBJ2-2 16 TRBV29-1
CSDAPGQGTVDGYTF TGCAGCGACGCCCCCGGACAGGGTACAGTCGATGGCTACACCTTC TRBD1 - TRBJ1-2 15 TRBV29-1
CASSSSGAGNEQFF TGTGCCAGCAGTTCCAGCGGAGCGGGGAATGAGCAGTTCTTC TRBD2 - TRBJ2-1 14 TRBV27
CASSVGVDEQFF TGTGCCAGCTCCGTGGGGGTAGATGAGCAGTTCTTC - - TRBJ2-1 12 TRBV6-1
CASSYSNSGGYGYTF TGTGCCAGCAGTTACTCGAATAGCGGGGGCTATGGCTACACCTTC - - TRBJ1-2 15 TRBV6-5
CASSFFPGGGEQYF TGTGCCAGCAGCTTCTTCCCGGGAGGGGGCGAGCAGTACTTC TRBD2 - TRBJ2-7 14 TRBV7-9
CASSLLGGAADTQYF TGTGCCAGCAGTCTCCTCGGGGGGGCCGCAGATACGCAGTATTTT TRBD2 once TRBJ2-3 15 TRBV28
CASSLNPNVMNTEAFF TGTGCCAGCAGTTTGAACCCGAACGTCATGAACACTGAAGCTTTCTTT - - TRBJ1-1 16 TRBV28
CASSTAGAAGYTF TGTGCCAGCAGCACGGCGGGGGCGGCTGGCTACACCTTC - - TRBJ1-2 13 TRBV5-4
CASSPRGQSAGYGYTF TGTGCCAGCAGTCCCCGGGGACAAAGCGCCGGCTATGGCTACACCTTC - - TRBJ1-2 16 TRBV28
CASSSGTGVFGYTF TGTGCCAGCAGTTCCGGGACAGGGGTTTTCGGCTACACCTTC TRBD1 - TRBJ1-2 14 TRBV27
CAISEFRGEDTEAFF TGTGCCATCAGTGAATTTCGAGGGGAGGACACTGAAGCTTTCTTT - - TRBJ1-1 15 TRBV10-3
CASSLGGGLETQYF TGTGCCAGCAGTCTCGGGGGGGGATTAGAGACCCAGTACTTC TRBD2 - TRBJ2-5 14 TRBV28
CASSLGQGSYNEQFF TGTGCCAGCAGCTTAGGGCAGGGATCCTACAATGAGCAGTTCTTC - - TRBJ2-1 15 TRBV11-3
CASSFFRGPEITGELFF TGTGCCAGCAGCTTCTTCAGGGGGCCGGAGATCACCGGGGAGCTGTTTTTT TRBD1 - TRBJ2-2 17 TRBV13
CASSPPVGEVGYTF TGTGCCAGCTCACCACCCGTCGGGGAAGTTGGCTACACCTTC - - TRBJ1-2 14 TRBV18
CASSFNYGYTF TGCGCCAGCAGCTTTAACTATGGCTACACCTTC - - TRBJ1-2 11 TRBV5-1
CASSFWGTSELEDHYEQYF TGTGCCAGCAGTTTTTGGGGGACTAGCGAGCTCGAGGATCACTACGAGCAGTACTTC TRBD2 - TRBJ2-7 19 TRBV27
CASSLERTGGNGYTF TGTGCCAGCAGCTTGGAAAGGACAGGGGGCAATGGCTACACCTTC TRBD1 - TRBJ1-2 15 TRBV5-5
CASSLKESGTFTTYEQYF TGTGCCAGCAGCTTAAAGGAGAGCGGGACCTTCACTACCTACGAGCAGTACTTC TRBD2 few TRBJ2-7 18 TRBV7-6
CASSQGPGSPLHF TGCGCCAGCAGCCAAGGTCCGGGATCCCCCCTCCACTTT - once TRBJ1-6 13 TRBV4-1
CASTGGPNTEAFF TGTGCCAGCACGGGGGGACCCAACACTGAAGCTTTCTTT - - TRBJ1-1 13 TRBV7-9
CASSLEGSGAFF TGCGCCAGCAGCTTGGAAGGGTCCGGGGCTTTCTTT - - TRBJ1-1 12 TRBV5-1
CASSLWASGANEQFF TGTGCTAGCAGCTTATGGGCTAGCGGGGCGAATGAGCAGTTCTTC TRBD2 - TRBJ2-1 15 TRBV7-7
CASSLLPGFNQPQHF TGTGCCAGCAGCCTCCTGCCGGGGTTCAATCAGCCCCAGCATTTT - once TRBJ1-5 15 TRBV6-5
CASSQGELGTDTQYF TGTGCCAGCAGCCAAGGGGAGCTGGGCACAGATACGCAGTATTTT - - TRBJ2-3 15 TRBV4-2
CASSQGKGGTGELFF TGCGCCAGCAGCCAAGGAAAAGGGGGAACCGGGGAGCTGTTTTTT - - TRBJ2-2 15 TRBV4-1
CASSFGLQLGTGELFF TGTGCCAGCAGTTTTGGACTCCAACTCGGCACCGGGGAGCTGTTTTTT - - TRBJ2-2 16 TRBV27
CASSAWASGSGNTDTQYF TGTGCCAGCAGCGCCTGGGCTAGCGGGAGTGGTAACACAGATACGCAGTATTTT TRBD2 - TRBJ2-3 18 TRBV9
CSVDFTDTQYF TGCAGCGTTGACTTCACAGATACGCAGTATTTT - - TRBJ2-3 11 TRBV29-1
CASSLLGTGVNIQYF TGTGCCAGCAGTCTCCTCGGGACAGGGGTGAACATTCAGTACTTC TRBD1 - TRBJ2-4 15 TRBV28
CASRVGGTEAFF TGCGCCAGCCGGGTTGGGGGCACTGAAGCTTTCTTT - - TRBJ1-1 12 TRBV5-1
CASSLSPLAGTYEQYF TGTGCCAGCAGTTTGAGTCCACTAGCGGGAACCTACGAGCAGTACTTC TRBD2 - TRBJ2-7 16 TRBV28
CASSQGATAYEQYF TGCGCCAGCAGCCAAGGGGCCACTGCCTACGAGCAGTACTTC - - TRBJ2-7 14 TRBV4-1